This T cell receptor (beta chain) was documented in a study of blood T cell repertoires in COVID-19. Followed over time, Seattle patients had been enrolled while infection was active. Authors' analysis steps: Counts of nucleated cells, estimated from reference gene primer amplification, were obtained. Repertoires were generated with immunoSEQ multiplex PCR, while TCRdb's copy carries only in-frame clones and drops some. Clone size and V and J calls were adopted from that table, with D and trimming inferred from the DNA. The sample gives 150,000 to 200,000 clones, about 85% of which show up once; roughly 20% is in the top ten. Germline V gene lookup returns CDR1 LNHDA and CDR2 SQIVND (reference sequence). This CDR3 spans 12 amino acids. Trimming stripped 8 bases from V and 8 bases from J, with 15 bases between.

This clonotype was obtained from a person between 70 and 80 years old with COVID-19, enrolled during active disease. The J gene is TRBJ1-2, the V gene TRBV19, with D possibly matching TRBD1 (5 bases). The specimen was peripheral blood. CDR3 in amino acids: CASSTHGGGYTF. CDR3 DNA: TGTGCCAGTTCCACCCATGGGGGGGGCTACACCTTC.